The 23 T cell receptor beta chains below were found in one sample sequenced in a study of memory CD4+ T cells and cytomegalovirus serostatus. TCRdb's copy holds only in-frame clones and misses some; the assay was immunoSEQ multiplex PCR. Altogether over 55,000 clones are present, roughly 80% being singletons, with the ten largest covering less than 0.9%. Single viable CD3+CD4+CD8-CD45RO+ cells were sorted as the memory CD4+ T cells. Sequencing used memory CD4+ T cells from blood. These receptor sequences come from an adult in good health and CMV-seronegative.

The chain recombines TRBV28 with TRBJ2-2, with 13 positions matching TRBD2. Germline loops: CDR1 MDHEN, CDR2 SYDVKM. J was trimmed by 3 bases and V by 6 bases; bases with no gene match: 7. The CDR3 consists of 17 residues. CDR3 bases: TGTGCCAGCAGCCGACTAGCGGGAGGACGTGACACCGGGGAGCTGTTTTTT. This codes for CASSRLAGGRDTGELFF.

CDR3 coding DNA: TGTGCCAGCAGACAGACAGGCATGGATACGCAGTATTTT. This translates into CASRQTGMDTQYF. The chain joins TRBV2 to TRBJ2-3, with D perhaps TRBD1 (6 bases). The germline V gene has CDR1 SNHLY and CDR2 FYNNEI. The CDR3 is 13 residues long. With 6 bases removed from V and 6 bases from J, the gap between germline ends came to 13 bases.

V is TRBV9 and J is TRBJ1-4; D gene unclear. V shed 2 bases and J shed 3 bases, with 11 bases lying between them. Germline V gene sequence: CDR1 SGDLS, CDR2 YYNGEE. The CDR3 contains 15 residues. The CDR3 sequence: CASSVSTAPNEKLFF. The DNA for the CDR3 is TGTGCCAGCAGCGTTTCAACAGCCCCTAATGAAAAACTGTTTTTT.

The chain employs TRBV7-8 and TRBJ1-1; D not resolved. The V end was cut by 3 bases, the J end by 4 bases, with 12 bases between. Germline CDR1 reads SGHVS; CDR2 reads FQNEAQ. CDR3 length equals 14 residues. The CDR3 region has the DNA TGTGCCAGCAGCTTCAGGCCTCTGGGCACTGAAGCTTTCTTT. Amino acids: CASSFRPLGTEAFF.

V and J are TRBV5-1 and TRBJ1-2; the match to TRBD1 covers 7 bases. The CDR3 spans 17 residues. Germline trimming cut 4 bases from V and 4 bases from J; bases unmatched to any gene: 16. Per germline, CDR1 SGHRS and CDR2 YFSETQ. The CDR3 here is CASSPSPDRQGGYGYTF. The DNA for the CDR3 is TGCGCCAGCAGCCCCTCACCCGACCGACAGGGAGGCTATGGCTACACCTTC.

J is TRBJ2-3 and V is TRBV4-2; TRBD2 is a possible D gene (6 bases). Germline values: CDR1 LGHNA, CDR2 YNFKEQ. The V and J ends lost 2 bases and 2 bases respectively, with 14 bases between them. The CDR3 contains 16 residues. The CDR3 DNA sequence: TGTGCCAGCAGCCAACCAGGTTCGGGACTCACAGATACGCAGTATTTT. This codes for CASSQPGSGLTDTQYF.

The genes are TRBV5-4 and TRBJ2-7, with D maybe TRBD2 (5 bases). There are 13 residues in the CDR3. The germline gives CDR1 SGHNT, CDR2 YYREEE (reference sequence). The V end was cut by 1 base, the J end by 3 bases, with 8 bases between. The CDR3, as DNA: TGTGCCAGCAGCTTGATAGGAGGCTACGAGCAGTACTTC. Its protein product is CASSLIGGYEQYF.

CDR3 nucleotide sequence: TGTGCCAGCAGTTCCGCCCCTATTACGGTTGGGGGCTACACCTTC. Translated, it gives CASSSAPITVGGYTF. This sequence joins TRBV27 and TRBJ1-2; unclear D gene. The length of the CDR3 is 15 residues. The V gene lost 4 bases and the J gene lost 8 bases, with 20 bases spanning the gap. Per germline, CDR1 MNHEY and CDR2 SMNVEV (reference sequence).

This clone was counted only a few times. The genes are TRBV7-9 and TRBJ2-7; 7 bases match TRBD2. This CDR3 spans 15 amino acids. In germline, CDR1 is SEHNR, CDR2 FQNEAQ (reference sequence). V lost 1 base, J lost 2 bases, and 5 bases stayed unmatched. Here the CDR3 reads CASSLVAGVTYEQYF. CDR3 nucleotide sequence: TGTGCCAGCAGCTTAGTGGCGGGAGTAACCTACGAGCAGTACTTC. Looking up the rest from reference TRBV7-9 and TRBJ2-7 gives the full variable domain: DTGVSQNPRHKITKRGQNVTFRCDPISEHNRLYWYRQTLGQGPEFLTYFQNEAQLEKSRLLSDRFSAERPKGSFSTLEIQRTEQGDSAMYLCASSLVAGVTYEQYFGPGTRLTVT.

The chain carries TRBV18 and TRBJ2-5; TRBD1 is a possible D gene (7 bases). CDR1 and CDR2 from the germline V gene are KGHSH and LQKENI. This CDR3 spans 15 amino acids. The V and J ends lost 2 bases and 7 bases respectively, with 17 bases between them. CDR3 loop: CASSPGTPQGGTQYF. CDR3 sequence (DNA): TGTGCCAGCTCACCAGGGACCCCCCAGGGGGGGACCCAGTACTTC.

Only a few counts were recorded for this clone. The V call is TRBV11-1, the J call TRBJ1-1; perhaps TRBD1 as D (5 bases). Trimming pared 11 bases from V and 12 bases from J, leaving 19 bases between. This CDR3 is built from 11 residues. CDR1 and CDR2 (germline): SGHAT, FQDESV (reference sequence). The CDR3, as DNA: TGTGCCGCCAGCAGTAGGAGGGGAACTTTCTTT. As protein: CAASSRRGTFF.

This rearrangement joins TRBV9 to TRBJ1-3, with D maybe TRBD1 (6 bases). Per germline, CDR1 SGDLS and CDR2 YYNGEE. Trimming stripped 4 bases from V and 1 base from J, with 9 bases between. The CDR3 spans 14 residues. The CDR3 spells CASSSGQSGNTIYF. The CDR3, as DNA: TGTGCCAGCAGCAGCGGACAGTCTGGAAACACCATATATTTT.

This chain uses TRBV18 with TRBJ1-1; D ambiguous. Trimming removed 2 bases at V and 3 bases at J, with 7 bases between. The length of the CDR3 is 13 residues. Germline values: CDR1 KGHSH, CDR2 LQKENI. CDR3: CASSPGIDTEAFF. CDR3 in DNA: TGTGCCAGCTCACCAGGGATTGACACTGAAGCTTTCTTT. The whole variable domain, filled in from reference TRBV18 and TRBJ1-1, reads NAGVMQNPRHLVRRRGQEARLRCSPMKGHSHVYWYRQLPEEGLKFMVYLQKENIIDESGMPKERFSAEFPKEGPSILRIQQVVRGDSAAYFCASSPGIDTEAFFGQGTRLTVV.

The chain recombines TRBV28 with TRBJ1-2, with D possibly matching TRBD1 (5 bases). The CDR3 sequence is 12 residues long. The germline V gene encodes CDR1 MDHEN and CDR2 SYDVKM. Trimming cost V 10 bases and J 9 bases, with 18 bases left between them. For the CDR3, the DNA is TGTGCCACTCTAGACGGGGACGGTCGCTACACCTTC. Protein sequence: CATLDGDGRYTF.

This clone was recorded once. The chain employs TRBV5-1 and TRBJ2-5, with a tentative D call TRBD1 (5 bases). The CDR3 covers 14 residues. The germline gives CDR1 SGHRS, CDR2 YFSETQ. Trimming cost V 0 bases and J 4 bases, with 10 bases left between them. In nucleotides, the CDR3 is TGCGCCAGCAGCTTGGGTACAGGAAGAGAGACCCAGTACTTC. This encodes CASSLGTGRETQYF.

The rearrangement uses TRBV7-2 and TRBJ2-2, with unresolved D. The CDR3 runs to 15 residues. V lost 1 base and J lost 4, with 10 bases in between. Germline values: CDR1 SGHTA, CDR2 FQGNSA. CDR3 residues: CASSLDFQGTGELFF. In DNA form, the CDR3 reads TGTGCCAGCAGCTTAGATTTCCAAGGCACCGGGGAGCTGTTTTTT.

As for this clone: Relative to the germline gene, one junction end is altered; a read error may explain this. This sequence joins TRBV20-1 and TRBJ1-2; no reliable D call. The CDR3 totals 9 residues. Germline loops: CDR1 DFQATT, CDR2 SNEGSKA (reference sequence). The DNA of the CDR3 is TGCAGTGCTCCGCCCACCCCCCCCTTC. Translated: CSAPPTPPF.

The chain combines TRBV5-8 with TRBJ2-2, with unresolved D. CDR3 size: 15 residues. The germline gives CDR1 SGHTS, CDR2 YDEGEE. V was cut by 0 bases and J by 6 bases, with 12 bases left in between. The CDR3 DNA reads TGTGCCAGCAGCTTGGAGGCCACCGTGGCCGGGGAGCTGTTTTTT. Translated, it gives CASSLEATVAGELFF.

This clone was picked up a small number of times. The chain uses TRBV7-2 and TRBJ1-2; D remains unclear. The CDR3 consists of 16 residues. The V end lost 4 bases, the J end lost 8 bases, and 23 bases lay between the germline ends. Germline CDR1 and CDR2: SGHTA and FQGNSA. The CDR3 loop reads CASSSHNRATLGGYTF. The CDR3 coding sequence is TGTGCCAGCAGCTCACACAATCGGGCCACTCTGGGGGGCTACACCTTC.

The chain links TRBV5-6 to TRBJ2-1; no reliable D call. The CDR3 runs to 14 residues. The germline CDR1 and CDR2 sequences are SGHDT and YYEEEE. Trimming stripped 4 bases from V and 5 bases from J, with 13 bases between. CDR3: CASSRRDQDNEQFF. CDR3 nucleotides: TGTGCCAGCAGCCGAAGGGATCAGGACAATGAGCAGTTCTTC.

The CDR3 here is CAISGGSQPQHF. The CDR3, as DNA: TGTGCCATCAGTGGAGGGAGTCAGCCCCAGCATTTT. The V call is TRBV10-3, the J call TRBJ1-5; D call uncertain. The CDR3 is 12 amino acids. Between the trimmed V and J ends, which lost 4 bases and 6 bases, there was a span of 7 bases. Germline values: CDR1 ENHRY, CDR2 SYGVKD.

Comment on this clone: The germline gene is not matched at one end of the junction; a read error may be the cause. V and J are TRBV30 and TRBJ2-4; 8 nucleotides line up with TRBD2. Germline CDR1 is GTSNPN and CDR2 is SVGIG (reference sequence). The CDR3 contains 12 residues. The CDR3 DNA follows: TGTGCCTGGAGCCCCCGGGGGGGGTCCGTTGGGTTC. This codes for CAWSPRGGSVGF.

The chain carries TRBV5-6 and TRBJ1-1; the D is unclear. The length of the CDR3 is 13 residues. V was trimmed by 0 bases and J by 4 bases, leaving 7 bases between them. Looked up from germline, CDR1 is SGHDT and CDR2 is YYEEEE. The CDR3 bases are TGTGCCAGCAGCTTGGCCGGGATCACTGAAGCTTTCTTT. Its protein is CASSLAGITEAFF.